A single sample is the source of the 19 T cell receptor beta chains below, sequenced in a study of graft-versus-host responses after intestinal transplantation. Profiled with immunoSEQ multiplex PCR; TCRdb holds only in-frame clones, not every one. The sample comprises fewer than 90,000 clones, 94% of which are singletons, and roughly 0.17% rests with the top ten. No antigen is known for these receptors. This sample comprised unstimulated CD4+ T cells sorted from spleen or lymph node cells, obtained before transplant. The receptors were sampled from a human donor who was the organ donor for an intestinal transplant.

The genes are TRBV7-9 and TRBJ2-3; D is perhaps TRBD1 (5 bases). The ends were cut back, 4 bases at V and 6 bases at J, with 11 bases in the middle. The CDR3 is 13 residues long. Per the germline V gene, CDR1 is SEHNR and CDR2 is FQNEAQ (reference sequence). CDR3 sequence: CASSSRVMDTQYF. The CDR3 region has the DNA TGTGCCAGCAGCTCCAGGGTTATGGATACGCAGTATTTT.

The chain is built from TRBV5-4 and TRBJ2-7, with 9 bases fitting TRBD2. This CDR3 spans 15 amino acids. Germline V gene data show CDR1 as SGHNT and CDR2 as YYREEE (reference sequence). Trimming removed 4 bases from V and 5 bases from J; junction bases left unmatched: 10. Written as DNA, the CDR3 is TGTGCCAGCAGCACAGGCGGGGGGGGCTTAGACGAGCAGTACTTC. Translation gives CASSTGGGGLDEQYF.

This chain joins TRBV25-1 and TRBJ1-1, with D maybe TRBD1 (6 bases). Deletions cut 2 bases from V and 5 bases from J, with 12 bases between. This CDR3 contains 14 residues. Germline CDR1 reads MGHDK; CDR2 reads SYGVNS. CDR3 bases: TGTGCCAGCAGTGAACAGGGGACATATACTGAAGCTTTCTTT. Protein sequence: CASSEQGTYTEAFF.

The chain recombines TRBV5-1 with TRBJ2-5; no firm D call. With the DNA end fitting TRBJ2-7 better, the J assignment may be wrong. Germline-derived CDR1 and CDR2 are SGHRS and YFSETQ. The CDR3 contains 14 residues. CDR3: CASSWGSFENEQYF. CDR3 DNA: TGCGCCAGCAGCTGGGGATCCTTCGAAAACGAGCAGTACTTC.

This chain links TRBV18 with TRBJ1-1, with D unresolved. Germline CDR1 is KGHSH and CDR2 is LQKENI. V lost 3 bases, J lost 4 bases, and 15 bases lay in between. This CDR3 region has 15 residues. The CDR3 sequence is CASSPTASEGTEAFF. In nucleotides, the CDR3 is TGTGCCAGCTCACCGACCGCGTCGGAGGGCACTGAAGCTTTCTTT.

The chain is built from TRBV19 and TRBJ1-6; 10 nucleotides align to TRBD1. Trimming at V came to 1 base and at J to 9 bases, leaving 0 bases not matched to a gene. This CDR3 is 14 amino acids long. The germline CDR1 and CDR2 sequences are LNHDA and SQIVND (reference sequence). The CDR3 DNA reads TGTGCCAGTAGTATAGGGACAGGGGGTTCACCCCTCCACTTT. As protein: CASSIGTGGSPLHF.

The V gene is TRBV6-7, the J gene TRBJ1-3, with D hard to call. TRBV6-7 has ORF status, its function being uncertain. The CDR3 loop spans 14 amino acids. The V gene lost 9 bases and the J gene lost 4 bases, with 16 bases spanning the gap. CDR3 sequence (DNA): TGTGCCAGAGTCGGGGTGCCGGGAGGAAACACCATATATTTT. Protein product: CARVGVPGGNTIYF.

The V and J genes are TRBV18 and TRBJ2-3; TRBD2 might be the D (6 bases). Trimming pared 5 bases from V and 2 bases from J, leaving 8 bases between. The CDR3 is 13 amino acids. In germline, CDR1 is KGHSH, CDR2 LQKENI. CDR3 protein: CASSRDFTDTQYF. The CDR3 region has the DNA TGTGCCAGCTCAAGGGACTTCACAGATACGCAGTATTTT.

The rearrangement joins TRBV5-4 to TRBJ2-5; 11 bases line up with TRBD2. Germline-derived CDR1 and CDR2 are SGHNT and YYREEE (reference sequence). The CDR3 loop spans 16 amino acids. J lost 0 bases, V lost 4 bases, and 5 bases had no gene match. DNA for the CDR3: TGTGCCAGCAGCCGCACTAGCGGGGGCGACCAAGAGACCCAGTACTTC. Residues: CASSRTSGGDQETQYF.

This chain joins TRBV5-5 and TRBJ2-5; maybe TRBD2 (6 bases). Looked up from germline, CDR1 is SGHKS and CDR2 is YYEKEE (reference sequence). The CDR3 runs 15 residues. V lost 3 bases, J lost 3 bases, and 15 bases lay in between. CDR3 nucleotide sequence: TGTGCCAGCAGCTGGGGGACTTACACTAAAGAGACCCAGTACTTC. Its translation is CASSWGTYTKETQYF.

There are a few counts of this clone. This chain uses TRBV6-5 with TRBJ1-5, with D perhaps matching TRBD1 (5 bases). Trimming left V 4 bases short and J 3 bases short, with 10 bases between. The CDR3 is 14 residues long. The germline V gene has CDR1 MNHEY and CDR2 SVGAGI. The CDR3 is CASSSGQHNQPQHF. As DNA, the CDR3 is TGTGCCAGCAGTTCCGGACAACACAATCAGCCCCAGCATTTT.

The chain employs TRBV6-5 and TRBJ2-5, with TRBD2 matching over 11 bases. The length of the CDR3 is 14 residues. CDR1 is MNHEY and CDR2 is SVGAGI in the germline V gene. V gave up 4 bases and J gave up 5 bases; unmatched junction bases: 3. This CDR3 reads CASSLSSGGETQYF. The CDR3 DNA is TGTGCCAGCAGTTTATCTAGCGGGGGGGAGACCCAGTACTTC.

This clone was picked up one time. J is TRBJ1-1 and V is TRBV5-1; D ambiguous. Trimming cost V 1 base and J 5 bases, with 9 bases left between them. The germline V gene encodes CDR1 SGHRS and CDR2 YFSETQ. This CDR3 spans 13 amino acids. The CDR3 coding sequence is TGCGCCAGCAGCTTGTCTCGGAATACTGAAGCTTTCTTT. Amino acid sequence: CASSLSRNTEAFF.

The rearrangement joins TRBV7-2 to TRBJ1-1, with 8 bases identical to TRBD1. The CDR3 extends over 15 amino acids. CDR1 and CDR2 (germline): SGHTA, FQGNSA. With 3 bases clipped from V and 1 base from J, the junction kept 4 bases outside the gene matches. The CDR3 region is CASSFRQGANTEAFF. CDR3 DNA sequence: TGTGCCAGCAGCTTTCGTCAGGGGGCGAACACTGAAGCTTTCTTT.

The chain is built from TRBV28 and TRBJ1-4; no reliable D call. Germline CDR1 is MDHEN and CDR2 is SYDVKM. V was pared by 5 bases and J by 0 bases, with 10 bases between. The CDR3 contains 15 residues. CDR3 bases: TGTGCCAGCAGTACAAGGGATGCAACTAATGAAAAACTGTTTTTT. It translates to CASSTRDATNEKLFF.

The gene calls are TRBV7-9 and TRBJ1-3; no definite D call. Germline CDR1 is SEHNR and CDR2 is FQNEAQ (reference sequence). This CDR3 comprises 14 residues. The V end was cut by 3 bases, the J end by 4 bases, with 10 bases between. CDR3 residues: CASSFDMVGNTIYF. The CDR3 DNA reads TGTGCCAGCAGCTTTGACATGGTCGGAAACACCATATATTTT.

This chain connects TRBV4-2 to TRBJ1-3; 7 bases align to TRBD1. J lost 0 bases, V lost 1 base, and 9 bases had no gene match. The CDR3 length is 18 residues. Germline V lookup: CDR1 LGHNA, CDR2 YNFKEQ. CDR3 DNA: TGTGCCAGCAGCCAAGTTGAGGGCAGGGGGTACTCTGGAAACACCATATATTTT. It encodes CASSQVEGRGYSGNTIYF.

The chain links TRBV28 to TRBJ1-2; D is ambiguous. Trimming pared 3 bases from V and 2 bases from J, leaving 7 bases between. The germline V gene has CDR1 MDHEN and CDR2 SYDVKM. The CDR3 extends over 13 amino acids. The CDR3 region is CASSFSGNYGYTF. For the CDR3, the DNA is TGTGCCAGCAGTTTTTCTGGGAACTATGGCTACACCTTC.

This chain connects TRBV11-2 to TRBJ1-2; 7 bases map to TRBD1. The CDR3 extends over 15 amino acids. In germline, CDR1 is SGHAT, CDR2 FQNNGV. V lost 5 bases and J lost 5; bases outside the gene matches: 11. The CDR3 DNA reads as TGTGCCAGCAGCCGAGGGGGCCCCTTTACATATGGCTACACCTTC. Translating gives CASSRGGPFTYGYTF.